Following are 4 T cell receptor beta chains from one sample sequenced in a study of PD-L1 blockade in urothelial cancer. TCRdb's copy holds only in-frame clones and misses some; the assay was immunoSEQ multiplex PCR. The sample records roughly 90,000 clones, around 90% being singletons. Regarding time point: pretreatment peripheral blood. The sequencing used PBMCs, collected around atezolizumab (anti-PD-L1) treatment. Receptor source: an elderly woman with urothelial cancer.

The V gene is TRBV30, the J gene TRBJ1-1, with D unresolved. The V end lost 2 bases, the J end lost 2 bases, and 9 bases lay between the germline ends. The CDR3 has 13 residues. The V gene's germline CDR1 is GTSNPN and CDR2 SVGIG (reference sequence). CDR3 nucleotide sequence: TGTGCCTGGAGTACCCGGGGAAACACTGAAGCTTTCTTT. Protein: CAWSTRGNTEAFF.

This chain connects TRBV9 to TRBJ2-1; 10 positions match TRBD2. The CDR3 loop spans 15 amino acids. Trimming at V came to 4 bases and at J to 9 bases, leaving 10 bases not matched to a gene. The germline V gene encodes CDR1 SGDLS and CDR2 YYNGEE. CDR3: CASSPLLAGEGEQFF. CDR3 in DNA: TGTGCCAGCAGCCCCCTCCTAGCGGGAGAAGGTGAGCAGTTCTTC.

The J gene is TRBJ1-4, the V gene TRBV7-9; D is uncertain. CDR1 and CDR2 (germline): SEHNR, FQNEAQ (reference sequence). V gave up 4 bases and J gave up 0 bases, with 15 bases separating them. The CDR3 loop spans 17 amino acids. CDR3 amino acids: CASSSWGGGTTNEKLFF. The CDR3 DNA sequence: TGTGCCAGCAGCTCCTGGGGTGGAGGGACAACTAATGAAAAACTGTTTTTT. Combining the CDR3 with reference TRBV7-9 and TRBJ1-4 gives the whole variable domain DTGVSQNPRHKITKRGQNVTFRCDPISEHNRLYWYRQTLGQGPEFLTYFQNEAQLEKSRLLSDRFSAERPKGSFSTLEIQRTEQGDSAMYLCASSSWGGGTTNEKLFFGSGTQLSVL.

V gene TRBV7-9 combines with J gene TRBJ2-7; a weak D match, TRBD1 (6 bases). V was trimmed by 5 bases and J by 5 bases, leaving 16 bases between them. The CDR3 is 14 amino acids. CDR1 is SEHNR, CDR2 FQNEAQ, per germline (reference sequence). The CDR3 DNA sequence: TGTGCCAGCAGCCCCCAGGGGATTGGGGACGAGCAGTACTTC. This sequence encodes CASSPQGIGDEQYF.